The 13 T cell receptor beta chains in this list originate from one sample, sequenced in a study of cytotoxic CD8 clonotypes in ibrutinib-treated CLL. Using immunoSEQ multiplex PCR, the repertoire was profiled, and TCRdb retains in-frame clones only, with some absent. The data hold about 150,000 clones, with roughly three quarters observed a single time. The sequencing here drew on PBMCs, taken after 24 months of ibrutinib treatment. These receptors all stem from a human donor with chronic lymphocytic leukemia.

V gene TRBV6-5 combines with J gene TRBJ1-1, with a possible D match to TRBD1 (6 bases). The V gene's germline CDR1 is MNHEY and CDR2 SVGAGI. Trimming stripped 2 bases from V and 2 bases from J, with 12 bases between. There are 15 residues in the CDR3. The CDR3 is CASSYGGSPNTEAFF. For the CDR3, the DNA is TGTGCCAGCAGTTACGGGGGCAGCCCCAACACTGAAGCTTTCTTT.

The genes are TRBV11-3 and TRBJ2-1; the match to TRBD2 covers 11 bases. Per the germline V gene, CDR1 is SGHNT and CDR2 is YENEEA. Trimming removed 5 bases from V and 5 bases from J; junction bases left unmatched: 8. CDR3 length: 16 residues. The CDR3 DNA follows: TGTGCCAGCAGCCCGGGGGGGACTAGCGGAAACAATGAGCAGTTCTTC. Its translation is CASSPGGTSGNNEQFF.

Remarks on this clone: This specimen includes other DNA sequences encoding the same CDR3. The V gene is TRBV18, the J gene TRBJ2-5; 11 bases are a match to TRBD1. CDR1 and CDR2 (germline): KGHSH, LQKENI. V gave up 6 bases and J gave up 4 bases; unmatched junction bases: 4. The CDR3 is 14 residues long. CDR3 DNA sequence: TGTGCCAGCTCCCCCGGGACAGGGGGAGAGACCCAGTACTTC. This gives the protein CASSPGTGGETQYF. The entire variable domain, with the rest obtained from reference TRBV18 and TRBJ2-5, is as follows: NAGVMQNPRHLVRRRGQEARLRCSPMKGHSHVYWYRQLPEEGLKFMVYLQKENIIDESGMPKERFSAEFPKEGPSILRIQQVVRGDSAAYFCASSPGTGGETQYFGPGTRLLVL.

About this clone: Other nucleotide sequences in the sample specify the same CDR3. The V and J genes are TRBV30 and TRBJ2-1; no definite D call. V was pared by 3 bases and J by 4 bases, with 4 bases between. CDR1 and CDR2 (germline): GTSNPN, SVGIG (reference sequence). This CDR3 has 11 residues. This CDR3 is CAWRGYNEQFF. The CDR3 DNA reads TGTGCCTGGAGAGGTTACAATGAGCAGTTCTTC.

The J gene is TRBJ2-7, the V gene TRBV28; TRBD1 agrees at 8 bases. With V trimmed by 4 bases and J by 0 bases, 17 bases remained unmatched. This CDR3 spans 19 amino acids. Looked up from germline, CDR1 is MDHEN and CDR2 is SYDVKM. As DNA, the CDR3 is TGTGCCAGCAGTTCTTACGGACAGGGACTTGGCGGGATCTCCTACGAGCAGTACTTC. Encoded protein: CASSSYGQGLGGISYEQYF.

The CDR3 reads CASSSRGGPGEGDTEAFF. CDR3 DNA sequence: TGTGCCAGCAGCTCCCGGGGGGGGCCCGGGGAAGGGGACACTGAAGCTTTCTTT. The rearrangement links TRBV9 to TRBJ1-1, with a possible D match to TRBD1 (6 bases). V shed 4 bases and J shed 3 bases, with 25 bases lying between them. Per germline, CDR1 SGDLS and CDR2 YYNGEE. This CDR3 comprises 18 residues.

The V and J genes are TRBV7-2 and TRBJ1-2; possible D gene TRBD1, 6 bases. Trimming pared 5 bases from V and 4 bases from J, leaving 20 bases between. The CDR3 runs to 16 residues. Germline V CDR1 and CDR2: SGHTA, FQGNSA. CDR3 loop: CASSRQSGEVVYGYTF. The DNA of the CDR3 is TGTGCCAGCAGCCGCCAATCAGGGGAGGTTGTCTATGGCTACACCTTC.

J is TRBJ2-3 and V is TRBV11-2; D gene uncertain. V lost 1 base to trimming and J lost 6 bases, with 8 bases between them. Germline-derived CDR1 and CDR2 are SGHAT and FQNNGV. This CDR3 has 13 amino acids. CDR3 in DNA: TGTGCCAGCAGCTTAGGAAACCGGGATACGCAGTATTTT. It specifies CASSLGNRDTQYF.

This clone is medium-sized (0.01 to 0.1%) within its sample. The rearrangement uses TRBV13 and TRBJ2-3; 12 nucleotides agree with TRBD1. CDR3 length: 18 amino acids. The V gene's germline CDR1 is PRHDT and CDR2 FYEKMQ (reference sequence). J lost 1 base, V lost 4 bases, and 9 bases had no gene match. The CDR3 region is CASSSTPGQGACTDTQYF. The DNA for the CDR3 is TGTGCCAGCAGCTCCACCCCGGGACAGGGGGCGTGCACAGATACGCAGTATTTT. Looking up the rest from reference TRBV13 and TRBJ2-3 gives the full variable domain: AAGVIQSPRHLIKEKRETATLKCYPIPRHDTVYWYQQGPGQDPQFLISFYEKMQSDKGSIPDRFSAQQFSDYHSELNMSSLELGDSALYFCASSSTPGQGACTDTQYFGPGTRLTVL.

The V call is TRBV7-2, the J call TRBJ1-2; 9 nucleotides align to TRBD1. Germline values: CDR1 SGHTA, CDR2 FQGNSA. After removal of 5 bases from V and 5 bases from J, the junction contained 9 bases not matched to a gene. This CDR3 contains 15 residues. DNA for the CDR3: TGTGCCAGCAGCCCCCGGACAGGGGAGGGGTATGGCTACACCTTC. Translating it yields CASSPRTGEGYGYTF.

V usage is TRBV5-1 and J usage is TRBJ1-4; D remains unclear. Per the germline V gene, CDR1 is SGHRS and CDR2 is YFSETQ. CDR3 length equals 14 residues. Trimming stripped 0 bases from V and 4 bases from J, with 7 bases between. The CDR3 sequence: CASSLDSLNEKLFF. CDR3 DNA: TGCGCCAGCAGCTTGGACAGTCTTAATGAAAAACTGTTTTTT.

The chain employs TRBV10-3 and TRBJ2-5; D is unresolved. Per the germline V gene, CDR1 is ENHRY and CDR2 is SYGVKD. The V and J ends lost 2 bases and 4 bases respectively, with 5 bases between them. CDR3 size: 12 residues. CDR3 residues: CAISEVGETQYF. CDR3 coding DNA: TGTGCCATCAGTGAGGTGGGAGAGACCCAGTACTTC.

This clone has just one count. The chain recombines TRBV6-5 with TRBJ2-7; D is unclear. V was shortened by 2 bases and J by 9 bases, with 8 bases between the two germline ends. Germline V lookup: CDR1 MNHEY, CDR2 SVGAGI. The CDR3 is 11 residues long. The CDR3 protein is CASSYGPGQYF. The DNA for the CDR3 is TGTGCCAGCAGTTACGGGCCTGGGCAGTACTTC.